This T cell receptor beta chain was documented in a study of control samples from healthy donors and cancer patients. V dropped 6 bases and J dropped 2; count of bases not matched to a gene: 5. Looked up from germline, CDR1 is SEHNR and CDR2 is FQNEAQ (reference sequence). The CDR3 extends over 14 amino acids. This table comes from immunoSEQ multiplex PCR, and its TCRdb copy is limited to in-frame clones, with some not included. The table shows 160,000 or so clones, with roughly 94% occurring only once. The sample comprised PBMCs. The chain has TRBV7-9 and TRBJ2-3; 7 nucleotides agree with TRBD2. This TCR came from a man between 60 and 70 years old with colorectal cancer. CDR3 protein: CASSGRDYTDTQYF. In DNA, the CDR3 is TGTGCCAGCAGTGGGCGGGACTACACAGATACGCAGTATTTT.